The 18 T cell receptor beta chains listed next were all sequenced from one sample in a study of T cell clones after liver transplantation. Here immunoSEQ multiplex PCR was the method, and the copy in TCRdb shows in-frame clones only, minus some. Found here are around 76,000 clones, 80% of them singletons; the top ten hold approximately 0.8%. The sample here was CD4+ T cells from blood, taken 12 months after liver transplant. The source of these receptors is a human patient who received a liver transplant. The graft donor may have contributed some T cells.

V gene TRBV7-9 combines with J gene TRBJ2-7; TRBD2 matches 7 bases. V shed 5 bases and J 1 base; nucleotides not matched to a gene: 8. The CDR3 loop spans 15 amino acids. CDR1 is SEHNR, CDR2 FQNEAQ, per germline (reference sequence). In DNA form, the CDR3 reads TGTGCCAGCAGCAACCCCGGGACTACGTCCTACGAGCAGTACTTC. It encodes CASSNPGTTSYEQYF.

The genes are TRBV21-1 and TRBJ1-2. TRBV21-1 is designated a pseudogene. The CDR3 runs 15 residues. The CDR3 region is CASSKAATSPDGYTF. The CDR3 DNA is TGTGCCAGCAGCAAAGCGGCAACTTCCCCTGATGGCTACACCTTC.

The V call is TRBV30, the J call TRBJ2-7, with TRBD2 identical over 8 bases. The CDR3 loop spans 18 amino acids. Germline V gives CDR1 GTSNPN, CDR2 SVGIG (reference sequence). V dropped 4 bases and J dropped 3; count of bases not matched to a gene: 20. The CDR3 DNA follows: TGTGCCTGGAATGTTCTGACTAGCGACCCCCGAAAGGACTACGAGCAGTACTTC. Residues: CAWNVLTSDPRKDYEQYF.

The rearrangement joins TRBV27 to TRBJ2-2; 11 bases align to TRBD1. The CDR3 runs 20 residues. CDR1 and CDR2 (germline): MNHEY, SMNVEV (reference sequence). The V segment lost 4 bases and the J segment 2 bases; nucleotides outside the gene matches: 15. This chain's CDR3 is CASSSNRDRGLIINTGELFF. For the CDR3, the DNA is TGTGCCAGCAGTTCGAACCGGGACAGGGGGTTGATCATTAACACCGGGGAGCTGTTTTTT.

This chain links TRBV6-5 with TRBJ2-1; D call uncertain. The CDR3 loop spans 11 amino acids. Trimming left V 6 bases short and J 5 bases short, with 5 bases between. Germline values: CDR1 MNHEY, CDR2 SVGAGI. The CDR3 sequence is CASSRNNEQFF. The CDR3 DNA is TGTGCCAGCAGCCGGAACAATGAGCAGTTCTTC.

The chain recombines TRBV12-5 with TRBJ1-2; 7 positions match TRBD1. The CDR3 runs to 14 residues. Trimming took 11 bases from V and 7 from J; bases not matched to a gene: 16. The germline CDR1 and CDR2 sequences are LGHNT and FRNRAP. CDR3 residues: CAQPEGQGVGGYTF. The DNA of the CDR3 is TGTGCTCAACCCGAAGGGCAGGGGGTGGGTGGCTACACCTTC. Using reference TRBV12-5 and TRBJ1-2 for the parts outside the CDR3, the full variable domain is DARVTQTPRHKVTEMGQEVTMRCQPILGHNTVFWYRQTMMQGLELLAYFRNRAPLDDSGMPKDRFSAEMPDATLATLKIQPSEPRDSAVYFCAQPEGQGVGGYTFGSGTRLTVV.

For the CDR3, the DNA is TGTGCCAGCAGTGCCCGGACAGGGAAGTACGAGCAGTACTTC. Amino acid sequence: CASSARTGKYEQYF. The rearrangement uses TRBV27 and TRBJ2-7; 8 positions match TRBD1. The V gene's germline CDR1 is MNHEY and CDR2 SMNVEV (reference sequence). The CDR3 sequence is 14 residues long. The ends lost 5 bases at V and 4 bases at J; junction bases unmatched: 7.

CDR3 in DNA: TGTGCCAGTACCGCCCCAGGGGGTGGCTATGGCTACACCTTC. Protein sequence: CASTAPGGGYGYTF. The chain links TRBV19 to TRBJ1-2; 7 positions agree with TRBD1. Germline assignment: CDR1 LNHDA and CDR2 SQIVND (reference sequence). The ends lost 7 bases at V and 4 bases at J; junction bases unmatched: 9. The length of the CDR3 is 14 residues. Full variable domain (remainder filled in from reference TRBV19 and TRBJ1-2): DGGITQSPKYLFRKEGQNVTLSCEQNLNHDAMYWYRQDPGQGLRLIYYSQIVNDFQKGDIAEGYSVSREKKESFPLTVTSAQKNPTAFYLCASTAPGGGYGYTFGSGTRLTVV.

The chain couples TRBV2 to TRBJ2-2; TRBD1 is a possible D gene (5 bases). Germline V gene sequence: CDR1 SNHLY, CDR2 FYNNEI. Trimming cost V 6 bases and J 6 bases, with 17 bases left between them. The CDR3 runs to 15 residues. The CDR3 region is CASSGRGRVPGELFF. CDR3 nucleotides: TGTGCCAGCAGCGGAAGGGGCAGGGTCCCCGGGGAGCTGTTTTTT. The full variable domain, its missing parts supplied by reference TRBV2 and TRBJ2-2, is EPEVTQTPSHQVTQMGQEVILRCVPISNHLYFYWYRQILGQKVEFLVSFYNNEISEKSEIFDDQFSVERPDGSNFTLKIRSTKLEDSAMYFCASSGRGRVPGELFFGEGSRLTVL.

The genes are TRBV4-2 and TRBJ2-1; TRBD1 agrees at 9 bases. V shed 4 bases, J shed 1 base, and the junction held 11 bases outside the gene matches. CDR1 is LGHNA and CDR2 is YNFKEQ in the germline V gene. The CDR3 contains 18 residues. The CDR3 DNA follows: TGTGCCAGCAGCCGCCTTCCACAGGGGACAGGGTCCTACAATGAGCAGTTCTTC. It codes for CASSRLPQGTGSYNEQFF.

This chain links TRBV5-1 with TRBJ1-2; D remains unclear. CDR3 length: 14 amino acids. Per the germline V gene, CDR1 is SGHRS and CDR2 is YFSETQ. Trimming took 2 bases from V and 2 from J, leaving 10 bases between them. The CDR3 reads CASSLSGKNYGYTF. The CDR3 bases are TGCGCCAGCAGCTTAAGCGGGAAGAACTATGGCTACACCTTC.

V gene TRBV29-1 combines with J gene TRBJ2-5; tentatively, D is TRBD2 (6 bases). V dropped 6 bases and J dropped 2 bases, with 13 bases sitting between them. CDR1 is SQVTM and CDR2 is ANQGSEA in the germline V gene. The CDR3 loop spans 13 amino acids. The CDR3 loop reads CSVDRTTQETQYF. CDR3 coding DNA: TGCAGCGTGGACCGGACTACTCAAGAGACCCAGTACTTC.

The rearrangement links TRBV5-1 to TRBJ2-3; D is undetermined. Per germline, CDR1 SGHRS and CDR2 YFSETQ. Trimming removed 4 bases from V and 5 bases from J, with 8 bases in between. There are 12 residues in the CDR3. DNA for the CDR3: TGCGCCAGCAGCCCCAGAGGAGATACGCAGTATTTT. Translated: CASSPRGDTQYF. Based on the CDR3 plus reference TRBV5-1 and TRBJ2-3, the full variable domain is KAGVTQTPRYLIKTRGQQVTLSCSPISGHRSVSWYQQTPGQGLQFLFEYFSETQRNKGNFPGRFSGRQFSNSRSEMNVSTLELGDSALYLCASSPRGDTQYFGPGTRLTVL.

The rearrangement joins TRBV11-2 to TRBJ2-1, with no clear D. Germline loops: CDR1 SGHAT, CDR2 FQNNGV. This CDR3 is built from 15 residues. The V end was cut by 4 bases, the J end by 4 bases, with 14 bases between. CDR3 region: CASSSSAGFYNEQFF. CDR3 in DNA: TGTGCCAGCAGCTCCTCGGCAGGTTTTTACAATGAGCAGTTCTTC. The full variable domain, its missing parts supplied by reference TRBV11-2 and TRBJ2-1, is EAGVAQSPRYKIIEKRQSVAFWCNPISGHATLYWYQQILGQGPKLLIQFQNNGVVDDSQLPKDRFSAERLKGVDSTLKIQPAKLEDSAVYLCASSSSAGFYNEQFFGPGTRLTVL.

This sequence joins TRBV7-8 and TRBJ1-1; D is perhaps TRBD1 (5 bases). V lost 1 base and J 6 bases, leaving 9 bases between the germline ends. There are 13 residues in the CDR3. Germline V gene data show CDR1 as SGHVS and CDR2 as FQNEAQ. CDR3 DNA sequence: TGTGCCAGCAGCTTAGGGGGACTGGCTGAAGCTTTCTTT. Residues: CASSLGGLAEAFF.

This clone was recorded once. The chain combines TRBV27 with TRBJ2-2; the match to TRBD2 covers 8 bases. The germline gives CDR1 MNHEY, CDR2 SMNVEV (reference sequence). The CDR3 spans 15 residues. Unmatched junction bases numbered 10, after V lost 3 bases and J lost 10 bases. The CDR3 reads CASSLNSGGAEELFF. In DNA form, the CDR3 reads TGTGCCAGCAGTTTGAACTCGGGGGGGGCGGAGGAGCTGTTTTTT.

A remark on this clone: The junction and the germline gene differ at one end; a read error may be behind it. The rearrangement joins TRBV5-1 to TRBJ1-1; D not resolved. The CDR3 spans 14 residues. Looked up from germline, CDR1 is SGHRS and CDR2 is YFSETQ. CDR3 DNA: TGTGCCAGCAGCTTGGAACGGTTCCATACTGAAGCTTTCTTT. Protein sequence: CASSLERFHTEAFF.

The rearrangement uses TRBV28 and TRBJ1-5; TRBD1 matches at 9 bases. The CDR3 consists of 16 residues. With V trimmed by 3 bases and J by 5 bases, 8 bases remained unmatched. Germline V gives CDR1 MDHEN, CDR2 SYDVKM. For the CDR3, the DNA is TGTGCCAGCAGTTTCCCAACCACAGGGGGCTATCAGCCCCAGCATTTT. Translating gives CASSFPTTGGYQPQHF.